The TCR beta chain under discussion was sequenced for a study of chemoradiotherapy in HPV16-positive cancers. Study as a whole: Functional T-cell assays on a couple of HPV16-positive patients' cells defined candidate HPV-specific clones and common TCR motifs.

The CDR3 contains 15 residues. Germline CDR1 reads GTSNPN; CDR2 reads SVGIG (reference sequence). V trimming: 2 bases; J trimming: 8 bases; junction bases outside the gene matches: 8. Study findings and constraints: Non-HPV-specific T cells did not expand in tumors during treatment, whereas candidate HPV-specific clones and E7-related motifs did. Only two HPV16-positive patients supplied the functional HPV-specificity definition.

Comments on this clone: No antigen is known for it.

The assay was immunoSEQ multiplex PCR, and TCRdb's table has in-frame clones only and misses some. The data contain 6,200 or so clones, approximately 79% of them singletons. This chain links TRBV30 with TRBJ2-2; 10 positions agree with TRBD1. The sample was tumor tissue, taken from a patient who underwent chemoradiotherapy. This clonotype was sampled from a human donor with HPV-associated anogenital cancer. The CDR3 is CAWSPGQGMVGELFF. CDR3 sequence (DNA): TGTGCCTGGAGTCCGGGACAGGGGATGGTGGGGGAGCTGTTTTTT.